This TCR beta chain appears in the sequencing data of a study of T cell responses to AZD1222 COVID-19 vaccine. Findings and caveats of the study: Repertoire sampling was restricted to post-peak T cell response timepoints. Donors, mostly white British, included more females; clonal diversity was possibly underestimated.

CDR1 is KGHSH, CDR2 LQKENI, per germline. The CDR3 is 13 amino acids. Trimming took 2 bases from V and 1 from J, leaving 6 bases between them. Profiling relied on immunoSEQ multiplex PCR, and the TCRdb table lists in-frame clones only, not all of them. The repertoire holds 120,000 or so clones, with around 84% as singletons. This clone was seen only a few times. Its specificity is not known. The chain couples TRBV18 to TRBJ2-7; D not resolved. The source is an adult who received the AZD1222 COVID-19 vaccine. Sample: peripheral blood, taken 28 days after the second AZD1222 dose. The CDR3 DNA sequence: TGTGCCAGCTCACCAGGCAATTCCTACGAGCAGTACTTC. It encodes CASSPGNSYEQYF.